This TCR beta chain was profiled in a study of blood T cell repertoires in COVID-19. Using immunoSEQ multiplex PCR, the repertoire was profiled, and TCRdb retains in-frame clones only, with some absent. The table has 25,000 to 35,000 clones, 75% to 90% seen once. CDR3 length: 15 residues. Germline assignment: CDR1 SGHTA and CDR2 FQGTGA. The junction had 5 bases not matched to a gene; V was cut back by 5 bases and J by 3 bases. The sample taken for sequencing was peripheral blood. The chain uses TRBV7-3 and TRBJ1-4, with 8 positions matching TRBD1. The receptor was derived from a man aged 65 to 85 with active COVID-19. CDR3 DNA sequence: TGTGCCAGCAGCGCGACAGGGGCGGCTAATGAAAAACTGTTTTTT. It translates to CASSATGAANEKLFF.